The 28 T cell receptor beta chains given below trace back to one sample, sequenced in a study of cytomegalovirus exposure and HLA in healthy donors. Use of 60 Vbeta and 13 Jbeta primers characterized the PCR. The table came from immunoSEQ multiplex PCR; TCRdb's copy has only in-frame clones and leaves some out. The sample contains around 150,000 clones, around 77% of which appear only once. The specimen was PBMCs. The receptor source for this set is a man in his thirties or forties in good health and CMV-seronegative.

V gene TRBV19 combines with J gene TRBJ1-2; TRBD1 matches 7 bases. Losses at the gene ends were 5 bases for V and 7 bases for J; bases not matched to a gene: 13. The CDR3 loop spans 15 amino acids. The germline V gene has CDR1 LNHDA and CDR2 SQIVND (reference sequence). CDR3 loop: CASSRREGAMRGYTF. The CDR3 coding sequence is TGTGCCAGTAGTCGGAGAGAGGGGGCGATGCGTGGCTACACCTTC.

The chain is built from TRBV6-5 and TRBJ2-3, with TRBD2 matching over 7 bases. V dropped 7 bases and J dropped 3; count of bases not matched to a gene: 7. Germline V gene data show CDR1 as MNHEY and CDR2 as SVGAGI. CDR3 length: 14 residues. The CDR3 is CASNSWGGTDTQYF. The CDR3 region has the DNA TGTGCCAGCAACTCATGGGGAGGGACAGATACGCAGTATTTT.

The chain uses TRBV10-3 and TRBJ2-1; TRBD2 matches 9 bases. Losses at the gene ends were 4 bases for V and 7 bases for J; bases not matched to a gene: 11. The CDR3 is made up of 16 amino acids. Germline V CDR1 and CDR2: ENHRY, SYGVKD. Here the CDR3 DNA reads TGTGCCATCAGTGGTGGCGGGGGGGCTTGGTTGAATGAGCAGTTCTTC. Translation: CAISGGGGAWLNEQFF.

This chain uses TRBV27 with TRBJ2-7, with a possible D match to TRBD1 (8 bases). The CDR3 spans 19 residues. Trimming left V 1 base short and J 2 bases short, with 24 bases between. Germline V gene data show CDR1 as MNHEY and CDR2 as SMNVEV (reference sequence). DNA for the CDR3: TGTGCCAGCAGTTTATTTGGTGGACAGGGAGGGACGAACCCCTACGAGCAGTACTTC. Residues: CASSLFGGQGGTNPYEQYF.

V usage is TRBV5-4 and J usage is TRBJ1-3; D is unclear. V was trimmed by 5 bases and J by 2 bases, leaving 23 bases between them. This CDR3 has 18 amino acids. CDR1 is SGHNT, CDR2 YYREEE, per germline (reference sequence). The CDR3 region has the DNA TGTGCCAGCAGTTCTCACCCCCCCCCAGGCCTCGCTGGAAACACCATATATTTT. This gives the protein CASSSHPPPGLAGNTIYF.

This clone was recorded once. This sequence joins TRBV7-9 and TRBJ2-7, with 8 bases that match TRBD1. The CDR3 contains 15 residues. V trimming: 3 bases; J trimming: 0 bases; junction bases outside the gene matches: 4. Germline values: CDR1 SEHNR, CDR2 FQNEAQ (reference sequence). The CDR3 coding sequence is TGTGCCAGCAGCTTGTGGGACAGGCTCTCCTACGAGCAGTACTTC. Amino acid sequence: CASSLWDRLSYEQYF.

The chain uses TRBV18 and TRBJ2-2, with 11 bases fitting TRBD1. Germline V gene lookup returns CDR1 KGHSH and CDR2 LQKENI. V trimming: 4 bases; J trimming: 6 bases; junction bases outside the gene matches: 7. The CDR3 spans 16 residues. CDR3 loop: CASSLGQGAGSGELFF. The CDR3 DNA reads TGTGCCAGCTCACTAGGACAGGGGGCCGGATCCGGGGAGCTGTTTTTT.

The chain carries TRBV5-1 and TRBJ1-3, with D unclear. Per the germline V gene, CDR1 is SGHRS and CDR2 is YFSETQ. The CDR3 is 15 residues long. V was clipped by 5 bases and J by 4 bases, with 16 bases between them. CDR3 protein: CASSPGIIPGNTIYF. CDR3 nucleotide sequence: TGCGCCAGCAGTCCGGGGATCATTCCGGGAAACACCATATATTTT.

V gene TRBV10-2 combines with J gene TRBJ2-2; D gene ambiguous. This CDR3 region has 14 residues. With 1 base removed from V and 4 bases from J, the gap between germline ends came to 7 bases. Germline lookup yields CDR1 WSHSY and CDR2 SAAADI. Here the CDR3 reads CASSEFPRTGELFF. For the CDR3, the DNA is TGCGCCAGCAGTGAGTTTCCTCGCACCGGGGAGCTGTTTTTT.

V is TRBV28 and J is TRBJ2-7, with a possible D match to TRBD1 (5 bases). The germline gives CDR1 MDHEN, CDR2 SYDVKM. The CDR3 totals 14 residues. V gave up 5 bases and J gave up 2 bases, with 13 bases separating them. In DNA form, the CDR3 reads TGTGCCAGCAGTCCTGGACAATACACCTACGAGCAGTACTTC. Encoded protein: CASSPGQYTYEQYF.

The chain employs TRBV9 and TRBJ1-1; 7 bases are a match to TRBD1. The germline gives CDR1 SGDLS, CDR2 YYNGEE. CDR3 length: 15 residues. With V trimmed by 3 bases and J by 2 bases, 7 bases remained unmatched. The CDR3 coding sequence is TGTGCCAGCAGCGAGTCCGGGACAGATAACACTGAAGCTTTCTTT. Its protein product is CASSESGTDNTEAFF.

As to this clone: An end of the junction does not agree with germline; a read error may underlie this. Here the CDR3 reads CGQSSPLQGFYGYPF. The CDR3, as DNA: TGTGGCCAATCCTCCCCCCTACAGGGTTTCTATGGCTACCCCTTC. The rearrangement joins TRBV30 to TRBJ1-2; maybe TRBD1 (6 bases). Germline V gives CDR1 GTSNPN, CDR2 SVGIG (reference sequence). The CDR3 sequence is 15 residues long.

The chain joins TRBV2 to TRBJ2-7; 7 bases agree with TRBD2. The germline CDR1 and CDR2 sequences are SNHLY and FYNNEI. Germline trimming cut 8 bases from V and 3 bases from J; bases unmatched to any gene: 10. CDR3 length equals 14 residues. CDR3 in DNA: TGTGCCAGCGGACGCGGGCGGGAGAACTACGAGCAGTACTTC. This translates into CASGRGRENYEQYF.

This clone was recorded only once. The gene calls are TRBV6-4 and TRBJ1-5; D gene uncertain. V was cut by 10 bases and J by 4 bases, with 17 bases left in between. The germline gives CDR1 MRHNA, CDR2 SNTAGT. This CDR3 contains 14 residues. The CDR3 DNA sequence: TGTGCCACCCGGCCCAGCGGAGAGAATCAGCCCCAGCATTTT. Its protein is CATRPSGENQPQHF.

The CDR3 nucleotides are TGTGCCACCACGAGGACAGTAGTGGAGCCCCAGCATTTT. Amino acids: CATTRTVVEPQHF. The chain combines TRBV19 with TRBJ1-5; possibly TRBD1 for D (6 bases). Germline assignment: CDR1 LNHDA and CDR2 SQIVND (reference sequence). The V and J ends lost 10 bases and 8 bases respectively, with 18 bases between them. The CDR3 extends over 13 amino acids.

This clone was counted between two and nine times. This sample includes further DNA sequences coding for the same CDR3. The rearrangement links TRBV18 to TRBJ1-1; no reliable D call. The CDR3 spans 13 residues. Trimming pared 6 bases from V and 3 bases from J, leaving 11 bases between. The germline gives CDR1 KGHSH, CDR2 LQKENI. CDR3 region: CASSPHRDTEAFF. In DNA, the CDR3 is TGTGCCAGCTCTCCCCACCGGGACACTGAAGCTTTCTTT.

V gene TRBV10-2 combines with J gene TRBJ2-7, with 7 bases lining up with TRBD1. The V gene end was trimmed by 6 bases and the J gene end by 0 bases; junction bases not matched to a gene: 8. The germline V gene has CDR1 WSHSY and CDR2 SAAADI. The CDR3 is 15 amino acids. This CDR3 reads CASRTTGFNSYEQYF. The CDR3 DNA follows: TGCGCCAGCAGGACGACAGGGTTTAACTCCTACGAGCAGTACTTC.

This clone has a single count. The chain joins TRBV5-8 to TRBJ2-5; 7 bases agree with TRBD1. Trimming cost V 3 bases and J 0 bases; bases outside gene matches: 2. Germline CDR1 reads SGHTS; CDR2 reads YDEGEE. This CDR3 has 14 amino acids. CDR3 in amino acids: CASSSGTDQETQYF. The CDR3 nucleotides read TGTGCCAGCAGCTCGGGGACAGACCAAGAGACCCAGTACTTC.

This clone was found once. The chain combines TRBV4-1 with TRBJ2-1, with a possible D match to TRBD2 (5 bases). CDR3 length equals 17 residues. Germline V CDR1 and CDR2: MGHRA, YSYEKL. V dropped 0 bases and J dropped 0 bases, with 12 bases sitting between them. The CDR3 here is CASSQEFGVSSYNEQFF. The CDR3 region has the DNA TGCGCCAGCAGCCAAGAATTCGGGGTAAGCTCCTACAATGAGCAGTTCTTC.

The chain combines TRBV5-1 with TRBJ2-5; 9 bases line up with TRBD2. Germline lookup yields CDR1 SGHRS and CDR2 YFSETQ. J was trimmed by 5 bases and V by 1 base; bases with no gene match: 9. The CDR3 is made up of 16 amino acids. CDR3 sequence (DNA): TGCGCCAGCAGCTTGAGTAGGACTAGCGATGGGGAGACCCAGTACTTC. Its protein product is CASSLSRTSDGETQYF.

CDR3 nucleotide sequence: TGTGCCAGCAGTTTAAAGGGGGAAGTCTTTCTCACAGATACGCAGTATTTT. Protein sequence: CASSLKGEVFLTDTQYF. The rearrangement links TRBV27 to TRBJ2-3; possible D gene TRBD1, 6 bases. Trimming took off 2 bases at V and 2 bases at J, with 17 bases between the two ends. CDR3 length: 17 residues. CDR1 and CDR2 from the germline V gene are MNHEY and SMNVEV (reference sequence).

The gene calls are TRBV6-5 and TRBJ1-5; D may be TRBD1 (5 bases). The CDR3 loop spans 15 amino acids. The germline gives CDR1 MNHEY, CDR2 SVGAGI. V gave up 5 bases and J gave up 1 base, with 12 bases separating them. CDR3: CASSPTHRSNQPQHF. The CDR3 DNA follows: TGTGCCAGCAGTCCGACACACAGGAGCAATCAGCCCCAGCATTTT.

The chain is built from TRBV27 and TRBJ1-1; D gene unclear. Trimming shortened V by 6 bases and J by 6 bases, and 17 bases separated the two germline ends. In germline, CDR1 is MNHEY, CDR2 SMNVEV (reference sequence). This CDR3 spans 14 amino acids. The CDR3 DNA reads as TGTGCCAGCAGCTACTTAATCGGGTCTCCTGAAGCTTTCTTT. It codes for CASSYLIGSPEAFF.

V usage is TRBV6-5 and J usage is TRBJ2-1; TRBD1 agrees at 9 bases. The CDR3 spans 14 residues. Germline assignment: CDR1 MNHEY and CDR2 SVGAGI. Unmatched junction bases numbered 10, after V lost 4 bases and J lost 12 bases. The CDR3 reads CASSSGQGRWAQFF. CDR3 in DNA: TGTGCCAGCAGTTCGGGACAGGGAAGGTGGGCGCAGTTCTTC.

The chain employs TRBV5-6 and TRBJ2-4, with TRBD1 matching 7 bases. The J segment lost 1 base and the V segment lost 8 bases, leaving 9 bases of the junction unmatched. Germline lookup yields CDR1 SGHDT and CDR2 YYEEEE. The CDR3 is made up of 15 amino acids. The CDR3 DNA sequence: TGTGCCAGTAATTACAGGGGTTTGGCCAAAAACATTCAGTACTTC. Encoded protein: CASNYRGLAKNIQYF.

The chain recombines TRBV30 with TRBJ1-5; a possible D gene is TRBD1 (6 bases). Germline-derived CDR1 and CDR2 are GTSNPN and SVGIG (reference sequence). The CDR3 spans 13 residues. V was shortened by 1 base and J by 4 bases, with 8 bases between the two germline ends. The CDR3 here is CAWSGQGNQPQHF. The DNA of the CDR3 is TGTGCCTGGAGTGGGCAGGGGAATCAGCCCCAGCATTTT.

This clone has only one observation. J is TRBJ1-1 and V is TRBV14; D perhaps matches TRBD1 (5 bases). Germline-derived CDR1 and CDR2 are SGHDN and FVKESK. V lost 0 bases to trimming and J lost 8 bases, with 13 bases between them. CDR3 length: 14 amino acids. The CDR3 sequence is CASSQDSPTGEAFF. As DNA, the CDR3 is TGTGCCAGCAGCCAAGATAGTCCAACAGGCGAAGCTTTCTTT.

This clone was counted between two and nine times. The chain is built from TRBV5-1 and TRBJ1-2, with a tentative D call TRBD1 (6 bases). The CDR3 spans 16 residues. Germline CDR1 SGHRS, CDR2 YFSETQ. V dropped 0 bases and J dropped 2 bases, with 14 bases sitting between them. The CDR3, as DNA: TGCGCCAGCAGCTTGGGCGGACAGACCGGGAACTATGGCTACACCTTC. Its protein product is CASSLGGQTGNYGYTF.